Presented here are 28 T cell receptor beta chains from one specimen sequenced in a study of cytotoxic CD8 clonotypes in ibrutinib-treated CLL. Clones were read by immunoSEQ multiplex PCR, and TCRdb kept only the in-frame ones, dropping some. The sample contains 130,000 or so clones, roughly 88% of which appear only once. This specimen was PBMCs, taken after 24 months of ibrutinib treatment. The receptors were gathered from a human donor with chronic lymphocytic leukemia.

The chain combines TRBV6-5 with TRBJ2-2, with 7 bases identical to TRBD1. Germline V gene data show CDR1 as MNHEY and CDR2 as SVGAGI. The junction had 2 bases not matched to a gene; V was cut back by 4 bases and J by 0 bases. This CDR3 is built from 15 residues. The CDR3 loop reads CASSLDRANTGELFF. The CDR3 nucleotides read TGTGCCAGCAGTTTAGACAGGGCGAACACCGGGGAGCTGTTTTTT.

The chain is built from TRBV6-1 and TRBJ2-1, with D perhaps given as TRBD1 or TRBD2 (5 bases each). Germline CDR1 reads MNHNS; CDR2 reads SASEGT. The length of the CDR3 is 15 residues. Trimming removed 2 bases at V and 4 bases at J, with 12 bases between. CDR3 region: CASSERDRLYNEQFF. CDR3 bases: TGTGCCAGCAGTGAACGGGACCGCCTATACAATGAGCAGTTCTTC.

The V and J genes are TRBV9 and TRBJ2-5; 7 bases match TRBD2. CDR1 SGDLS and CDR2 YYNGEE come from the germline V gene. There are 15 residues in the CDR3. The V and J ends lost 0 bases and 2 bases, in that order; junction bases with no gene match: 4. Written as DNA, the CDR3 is TGTGCCAGCAGCGTAGGCCGGGACTATCAAGAGACCCAGTACTTC. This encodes CASSVGRDYQETQYF.

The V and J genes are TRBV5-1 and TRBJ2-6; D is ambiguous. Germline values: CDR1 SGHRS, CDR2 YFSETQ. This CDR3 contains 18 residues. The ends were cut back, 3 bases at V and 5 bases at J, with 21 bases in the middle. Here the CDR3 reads CASSWAERAALRANVLTF. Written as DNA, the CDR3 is TGCGCCAGCAGCTGGGCCGAAAGGGCGGCTCTTCGGGCCAACGTCCTGACTTTC.

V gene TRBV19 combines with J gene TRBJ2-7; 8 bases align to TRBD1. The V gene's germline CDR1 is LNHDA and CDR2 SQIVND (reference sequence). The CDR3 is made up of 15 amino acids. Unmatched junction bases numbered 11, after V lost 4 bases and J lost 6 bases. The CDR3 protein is CASSRNRGSVAEQYF. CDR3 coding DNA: TGTGCCAGTAGTAGGAACAGGGGGTCAGTCGCCGAGCAGTACTTC.

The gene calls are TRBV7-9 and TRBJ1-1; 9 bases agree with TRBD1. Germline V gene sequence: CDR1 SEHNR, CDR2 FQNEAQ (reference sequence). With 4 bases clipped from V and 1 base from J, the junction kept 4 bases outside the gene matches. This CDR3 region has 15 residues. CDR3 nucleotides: TGTGCCAGCAGCTCCCGGGACAGGGAGAACACTGAAGCTTTCTTT. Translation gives CASSSRDRENTEAFF.

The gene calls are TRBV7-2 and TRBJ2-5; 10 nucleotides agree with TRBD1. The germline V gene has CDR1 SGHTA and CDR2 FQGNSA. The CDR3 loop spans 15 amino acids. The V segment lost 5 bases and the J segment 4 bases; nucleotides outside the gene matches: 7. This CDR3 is CASSGTGVFRETQYF. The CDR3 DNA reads TGTGCCAGCAGCGGGACAGGGGTTTTTAGAGAGACCCAGTACTTC.

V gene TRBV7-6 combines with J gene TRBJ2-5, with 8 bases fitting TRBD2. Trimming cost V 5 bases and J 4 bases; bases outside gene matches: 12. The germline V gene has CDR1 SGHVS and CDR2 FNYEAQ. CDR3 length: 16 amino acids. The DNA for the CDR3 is TGTGCCAGCAGCCGAACGGGGGGGCCGAGAGGAGAGACCCAGTACTTC. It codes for CASSRTGGPRGETQYF.

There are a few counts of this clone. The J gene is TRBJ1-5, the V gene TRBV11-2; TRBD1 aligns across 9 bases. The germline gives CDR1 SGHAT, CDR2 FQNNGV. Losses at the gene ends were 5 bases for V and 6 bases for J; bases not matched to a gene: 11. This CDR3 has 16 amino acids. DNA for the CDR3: TGTGCCAGCAGCGAGGAATGGGGACAGGGAAGTCAGCCCCAGCATTTT. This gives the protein CASSEEWGQGSQPQHF.

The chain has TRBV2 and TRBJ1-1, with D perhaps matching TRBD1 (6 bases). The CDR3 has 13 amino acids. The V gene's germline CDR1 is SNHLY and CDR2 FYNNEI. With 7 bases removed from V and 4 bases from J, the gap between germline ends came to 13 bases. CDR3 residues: CASMGGAGTEAFF. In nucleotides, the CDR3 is TGTGCCAGCATGGGGGGGGCGGGCACTGAAGCTTTCTTT.

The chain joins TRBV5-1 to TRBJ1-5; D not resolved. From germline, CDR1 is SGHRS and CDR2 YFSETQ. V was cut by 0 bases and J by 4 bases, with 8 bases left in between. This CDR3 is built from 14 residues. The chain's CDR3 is CASSLEGRNQPQHF. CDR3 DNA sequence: TGCGCCAGCAGCTTGGAAGGGAGAAATCAGCCCCAGCATTTT.

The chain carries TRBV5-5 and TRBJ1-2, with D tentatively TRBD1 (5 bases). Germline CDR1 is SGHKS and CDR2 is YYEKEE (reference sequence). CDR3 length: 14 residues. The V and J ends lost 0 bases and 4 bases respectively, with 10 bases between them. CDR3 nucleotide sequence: TGTGCCAGCAGCTTGGGGGGACTTATCTATGGCTACACCTTC. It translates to CASSLGGLIYGYTF. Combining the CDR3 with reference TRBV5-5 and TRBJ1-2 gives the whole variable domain DAGVTQSPTHLIKTRGQQVTLRCSPISGHKSVSWYQQVLGQGPQFIFQYYEKEERGRGNFPDRFSARQFPNYSSELNVNALLLGDSALYLCASSLGGLIYGYTFGSGTRLTVV.

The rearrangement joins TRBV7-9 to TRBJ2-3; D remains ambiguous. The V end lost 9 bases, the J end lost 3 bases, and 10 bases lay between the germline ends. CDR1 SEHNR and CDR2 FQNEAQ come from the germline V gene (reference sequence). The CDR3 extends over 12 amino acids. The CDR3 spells CASQIGTDTQYF. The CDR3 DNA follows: TGTGCCAGTCAGATAGGTACAGATACGCAGTATTTT.

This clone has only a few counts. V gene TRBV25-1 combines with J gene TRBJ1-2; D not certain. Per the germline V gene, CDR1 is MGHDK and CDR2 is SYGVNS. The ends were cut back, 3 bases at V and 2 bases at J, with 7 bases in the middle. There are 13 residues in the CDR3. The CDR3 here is CASSDRWNYGYTF. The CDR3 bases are TGTGCCAGCAGTGACCGGTGGAACTATGGCTACACCTTC.

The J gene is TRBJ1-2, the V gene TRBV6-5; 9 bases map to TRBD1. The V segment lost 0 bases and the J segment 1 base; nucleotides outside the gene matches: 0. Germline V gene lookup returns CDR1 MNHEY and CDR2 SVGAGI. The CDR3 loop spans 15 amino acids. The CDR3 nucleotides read TGTGCCAGCAGTTACTCGGACAGGGGTAACTATGGCTACACCTTC. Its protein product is CASSYSDRGNYGYTF.

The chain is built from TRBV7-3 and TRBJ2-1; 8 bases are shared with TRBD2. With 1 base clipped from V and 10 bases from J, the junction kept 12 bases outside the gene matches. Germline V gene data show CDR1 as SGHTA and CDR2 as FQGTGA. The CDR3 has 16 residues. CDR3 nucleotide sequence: TGTGCCAGCAGCTTAAGATCCAGCGGGGGCCCTGAGGAGCAGTTCTTC. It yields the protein CASSLRSSGGPEEQFF.

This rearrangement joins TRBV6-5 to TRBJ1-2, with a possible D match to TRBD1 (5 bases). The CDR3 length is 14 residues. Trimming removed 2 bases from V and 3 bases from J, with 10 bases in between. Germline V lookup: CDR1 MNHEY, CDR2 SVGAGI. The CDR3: CASSYGGGDYGYTF. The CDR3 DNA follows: TGTGCCAGCAGTTACGGTGGGGGAGACTATGGCTACACCTTC.

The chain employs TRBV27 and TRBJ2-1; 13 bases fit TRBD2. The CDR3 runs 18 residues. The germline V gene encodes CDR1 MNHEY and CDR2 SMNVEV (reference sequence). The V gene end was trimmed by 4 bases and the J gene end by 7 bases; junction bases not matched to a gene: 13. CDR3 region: CASSSGTSGVSLRNEQFF. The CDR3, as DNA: TGTGCCAGCAGTTCCGGGACTAGCGGGGTATCCCTTAGGAATGAGCAGTTCTTC.

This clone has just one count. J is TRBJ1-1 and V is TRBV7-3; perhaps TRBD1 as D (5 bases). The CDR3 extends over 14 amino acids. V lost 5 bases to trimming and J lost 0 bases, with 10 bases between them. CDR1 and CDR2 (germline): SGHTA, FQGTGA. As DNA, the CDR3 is TGTGCCAGCAGCATTGGGGGGATGAACACTGAAGCTTTCTTT. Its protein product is CASSIGGMNTEAFF.

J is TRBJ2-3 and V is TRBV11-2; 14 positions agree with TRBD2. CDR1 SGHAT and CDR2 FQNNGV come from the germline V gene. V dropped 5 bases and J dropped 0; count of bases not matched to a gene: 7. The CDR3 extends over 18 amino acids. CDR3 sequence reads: CASSVGTSGGYSTDTQYF. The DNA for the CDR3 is TGTGCCAGCAGCGTCGGGACTAGCGGGGGCTACAGCACAGATACGCAGTATTTT.

CDR3 protein: CASSSTGNGYTF. The CDR3 nucleotides are TGTGCCAGCAGCTCAACAGGGAATGGCTACACCTTC. The chain combines TRBV7-6 with TRBJ1-2; tentative D call: TRBD1 (6 bases). CDR3 length: 12 residues. The V gene lost 4 bases and the J gene lost 6 bases, with 9 bases spanning the gap. Germline lookup yields CDR1 SGHVS and CDR2 FNYEAQ.

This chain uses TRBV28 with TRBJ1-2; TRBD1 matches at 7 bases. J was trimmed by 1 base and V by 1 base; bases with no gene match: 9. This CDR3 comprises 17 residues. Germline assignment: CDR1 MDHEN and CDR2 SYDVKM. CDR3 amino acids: CASSLSPYRGGNYGYTF. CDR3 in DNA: TGTGCCAGCAGTTTATCCCCCTACAGGGGCGGTAACTATGGCTACACCTTC.

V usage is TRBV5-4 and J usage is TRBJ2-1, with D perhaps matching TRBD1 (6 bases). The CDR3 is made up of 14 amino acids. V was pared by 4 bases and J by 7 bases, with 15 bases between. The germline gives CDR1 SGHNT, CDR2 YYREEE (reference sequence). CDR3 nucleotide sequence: TGTGCCAGCAGCATAGAACAGGGTTGGAATGAGCAGTTCTTC. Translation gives CASSIEQGWNEQFF.

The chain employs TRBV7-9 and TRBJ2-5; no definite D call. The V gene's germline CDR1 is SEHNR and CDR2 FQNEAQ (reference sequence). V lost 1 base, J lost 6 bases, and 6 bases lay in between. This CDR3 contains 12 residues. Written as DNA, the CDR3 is TGTGCCAGCAGCTTAGAGGTACAGACCCAGTACTTC. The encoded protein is CASSLEVQTQYF.

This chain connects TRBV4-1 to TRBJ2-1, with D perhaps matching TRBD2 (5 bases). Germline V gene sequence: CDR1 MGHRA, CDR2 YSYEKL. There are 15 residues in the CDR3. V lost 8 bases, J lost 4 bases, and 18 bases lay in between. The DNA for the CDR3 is TGCGCCAGCCGCCCTAGTGGACTGGTTTACAATGAGCAGTTCTTC. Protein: CASRPSGLVYNEQFF.

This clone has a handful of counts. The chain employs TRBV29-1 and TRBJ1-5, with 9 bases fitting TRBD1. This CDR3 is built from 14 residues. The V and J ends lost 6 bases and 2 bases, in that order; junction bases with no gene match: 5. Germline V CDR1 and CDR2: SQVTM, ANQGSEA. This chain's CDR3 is CSVGQGTGNQPQHF. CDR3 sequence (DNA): TGCAGCGTGGGACAGGGAACAGGCAATCAGCCCCAGCATTTT.

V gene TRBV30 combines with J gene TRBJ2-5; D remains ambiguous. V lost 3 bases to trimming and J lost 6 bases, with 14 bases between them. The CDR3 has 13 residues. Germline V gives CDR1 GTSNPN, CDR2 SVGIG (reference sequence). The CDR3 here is CAWRGSLLQTQYF. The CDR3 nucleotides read TGTGCCTGGAGAGGTAGCCTTCTACAGACCCAGTACTTC.

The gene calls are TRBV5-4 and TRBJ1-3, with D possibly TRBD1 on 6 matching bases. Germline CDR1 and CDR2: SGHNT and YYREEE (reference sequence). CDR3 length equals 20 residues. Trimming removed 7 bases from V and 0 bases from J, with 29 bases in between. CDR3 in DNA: TGTGCCAGCGGATCCTTGCGTACCCTCTCTGGGGGCGTCTCTGGAAACACCATATATTTT. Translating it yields CASGSLRTLSGGVSGNTIYF.